This T cell receptor beta chain was captured in a study of tumor-infiltrating lymphocytes in primary liver carcinoma. Findings of the study overall: Lower overlap was observed for tumor-adjacent and tumor-blood pairs relative to tumor region pairs.

The germline V gene has CDR1 MNHEY and CDR2 SVGAGI. The length of the CDR3 is 14 residues. The source material, 20-30 mg of unsorted bulk tissue, was used to co-extract RNA and DNA. On this clonotype itself: As yet, its antigen is unknown. One end of the junction is discordant with germline, which a read error may explain.

The authors made TCR beta cDNA from about 500 ng total RNA with a constant-region primer. Nested multiplex PCR, run for three rounds with slightly modified ARM-PCR, yielded TCR beta libraries. TRBV1-TRBV30 forward primers and a C-beta reverse primer were used in the first two PCR rounds, which each ran for 10 cycles. TCRdb fed the multiplex PCR reads into MiXCR, producing one record per CDR3 protein. Of more than 100,000 distinct CDR3 sequences in the sample, under 70% were seen once. The chain couples TRBV6-5 to TRBJ2-1; tentatively, D is TRBD1 (6 bases). Source material: tumor-adjacent normal liver tissue. The TCR originated in a woman aged 60-70 years with primary liver carcinoma and hepatitis B virus infection. The CDR3 sequence: CASQTQGLYDEKFF. The CDR3 coding sequence is TGTGCCAGTCAAACCCAGGGGCTCTACGATGAGAAGTTCTTC.